The present entry profiles one TCR beta chain with its context. This sample is drawn from a study of breast tumors, draining lymph nodes, adjacent tissues. One entry per CDR3 protein, called by TCRdb with MiXCR from the multiplex PCR reads. Seen here are tens of thousands of distinct CDR3 sequences, approximately 63% observed once, and the top ten hold under 20%. The receptor's source is a female donor with breast cancer. Some clones in this sample may be carry-over from other donors' samples. The sequenced material came from breast tumor tissue.

The CDR3 DNA is TGCAGTGTGAGACTAGCGGGAGCGAAAGTATACAATGAGCAGTTCTTC. Translating gives CSVRLAGAKVYNEQFF. V usage is TRBV20-1 and J usage is TRBJ2-1, with 12 nucleotides matching TRBD2. CDR1 and CDR2 from the germline V gene are DFQATT and SNEGSKA (reference sequence). Trimming at V came to 7 bases and at J to 4 bases, leaving 11 bases not matched to a gene. CDR3 size: 16 residues.